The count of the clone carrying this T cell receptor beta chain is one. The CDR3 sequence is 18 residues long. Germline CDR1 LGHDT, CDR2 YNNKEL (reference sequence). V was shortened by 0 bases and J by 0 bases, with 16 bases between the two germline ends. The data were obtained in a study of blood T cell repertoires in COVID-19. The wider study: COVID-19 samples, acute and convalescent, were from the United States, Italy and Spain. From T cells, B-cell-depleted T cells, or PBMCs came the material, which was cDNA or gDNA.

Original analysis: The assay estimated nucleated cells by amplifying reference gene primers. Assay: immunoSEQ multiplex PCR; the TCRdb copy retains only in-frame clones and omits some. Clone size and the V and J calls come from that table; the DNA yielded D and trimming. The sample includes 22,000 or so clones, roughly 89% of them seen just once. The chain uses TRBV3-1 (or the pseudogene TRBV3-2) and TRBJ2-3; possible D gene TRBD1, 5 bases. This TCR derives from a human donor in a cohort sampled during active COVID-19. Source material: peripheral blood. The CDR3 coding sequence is TGTGCCAGCAGCCAAGAAGCAATTGGGGCCGACAGCACAGATACGCAGTATTTT. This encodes CASSQEAIGADSTDTQYF.